This T cell receptor (beta chain) was identified during a study of OX40 agonist ivuxolimab in advanced cancers. On the study more broadly: Ivuxolimab is an agonistic anti-OX40 (CD134) antibody, and patients were treated with it. Cancers in dose escalation were hepatocellular, melanoma, renal cell and head and neck. Study conclusions and caveats: In general, CD8+ T cells held more expanded clones than CD4+ did, on average.

On this clone: Its target is not known.

The protocol was immunoSEQ multiplex PCR, while the TCRdb copy is restricted to in-frame clones and leaves out a portion. Of roughly 16,000 clones in the sample, about 80% were seen once. Patients with autoimmune history or systemic immunosuppression were excluded. This clonotype was sampled from an adult with an advanced solid tumor such as melanoma, head and neck, liver or kidney cancer. Material: CD4+ or CD8+ T cells sorted from blood, obtained in a trial of the OX40 agonist ivuxolimab.

The CDR3 coding sequence is TGTGCCAGCAGCTTGGATCAGACAGGGCTGAGCTCCTACGAGCAGTACTTC. Translating it yields CASSLDQTGLSSYEQYF. V and J are TRBV5-4 and TRBJ2-7, with 7 bases that match TRBD1. The CDR3 consists of 17 residues. The germline V gene has CDR1 SGHNT and CDR2 YYREEE (reference sequence). The junction had 9 bases not matched to a gene; V was cut back by 0 bases and J by 0 bases.